This TCR beta chain comes out of a study of T cell changes during pregnancy in multiple sclerosis. TCRdb's table, derived via immunoSEQ multiplex PCR, lists solely in-frame clones and lacks some. The sample has tens of thousands of clones, about nine tenths seen once. The sequence derives from a female donor with multiple sclerosis, enrolled in a pregnancy study. The source material was CD4+ T cells from peripheral blood mononuclear cells, sampled after pregnancy.

The CDR3 reads CASSQGQGRWAQHF. The CDR3 DNA reads as TGTGCCAGCAGCCAGGGACAGGGTCGTTGGGCCCAGCATTTT. The chain carries TRBV7-2 and TRBJ1-5; 9 positions match TRBD1. With 5 bases clipped from V and 11 bases from J, the junction kept 10 bases outside the gene matches. The germline CDR1 and CDR2 sequences are SGHTA and FQGNSA. The CDR3 consists of 14 residues.